Each of the 23 T cell receptor beta chains below was sequenced from the same sample in a study of blood T cell repertoires in COVID-19. Method: immunoSEQ multiplex PCR; TCRdb's copy keeps in-frame clones and lacks some. This sample has about 160,000 clones, with over 80% found just once. Material for sequencing was peripheral blood. Every receptor here comes from a woman aged 80 or over with active or convalescent COVID-19.

The chain employs TRBV3-1 (or the pseudogene TRBV3-2) and TRBJ1-1; TRBD1 is a possible D gene (5 bases). V lost 1 base to trimming and J lost 4 bases, with 16 bases between them. The CDR3 runs to 16 residues. Germline lookup yields CDR1 LGHDT and CDR2 YNNKEL (reference sequence). The DNA for the CDR3 is TGTGCCAGCAGCCAAGTTAGGGGCACGGGAGGCACTGAAGCTTTCTTT. Translation: CASSQVRGTGGTEAFF.

The table lists this clone with many counts. CDR3 coding DNA: TGTGCCAGTAGTATTTCTTCGGGTGGCTACACCTTC. Its translation is CASSISSGGYTF. The rearrangement joins TRBV19 to TRBJ1-2; D is undetermined. Per germline, CDR1 LNHDA and CDR2 SQIVND (reference sequence). The V and J ends lost 3 bases and 7 bases respectively, with 9 bases between them. This CDR3 spans 12 amino acids.

This sequence joins TRBV5-4 and TRBJ2-1; D may be TRBD1 (6 bases). Per the germline V gene, CDR1 is SGHNT and CDR2 is YYREEE (reference sequence). V lost 4 bases and J lost 4, with 15 bases in between. The CDR3 totals 15 residues. The CDR3 DNA reads as TGTGCCAGCAGCCTAGGGGACACCTCTTACAATGAGCAGTTCTTC. Encoded protein: CASSLGDTSYNEQFF.

J is TRBJ1-2 and V is TRBV11-2; 7 bases line up with TRBD1. Germline values: CDR1 SGHAT, CDR2 FQNNGV. The CDR3 has 16 residues. Unmatched junction bases numbered 12, after V lost 4 bases and J lost 4 bases. As DNA, the CDR3 is TGTGCCAGCAGCTCGAACAGGGGAAGGCCTCCCTATGGCTACACCTTC. Its protein is CASSSNRGRPPYGYTF.

The chain recombines TRBV6-8 with TRBJ1-1; no clear D gene. The length of the CDR3 is 19 residues. V was pared by 6 bases and J by 1 base, with 27 bases between. The germline CDR1 and CDR2 sequences are MNHGY and SAAAGT. CDR3 in DNA: TGTGCCAGCAGCCGCCCCGGGAACAGCCGGCCCTTGGAGAACACTGAAGCTTTCTTT. Its translation is CASSRPGNSRPLENTEAFF.

The rearrangement joins TRBV12-5 to TRBJ2-7; D is undetermined. CDR3 length: 11 amino acids. Germline lookup yields CDR1 LGHNT and CDR2 FRNRAP. V lost 5 bases and J 3 bases, leaving 5 bases between the germline ends. CDR3 DNA sequence: TGTGCTAGTGGTATCAACTACGAGCAGTACTTC. Its protein is CASGINYEQYF.

This chain connects TRBV7-9 to TRBJ2-7, with 9 bases aligning to TRBD1. The CDR3 loop spans 16 amino acids. V shed 5 bases and J 5 bases; nucleotides not matched to a gene: 13. Germline V gene sequence: CDR1 SEHNR, CDR2 FQNEAQ (reference sequence). The CDR3 sequence is CASSPRQGEGSHEQYF. In DNA, the CDR3 is TGTGCCAGCAGCCCTAGACAGGGGGAGGGGAGCCACGAGCAGTACTTC.

V gene TRBV5-5 combines with J gene TRBJ1-4; D ambiguous. Deletions cut 0 bases from V and 7 bases from J, with 10 bases between. The CDR3 loop spans 14 amino acids. Looked up from germline, CDR1 is SGHKS and CDR2 is YYEKEE (reference sequence). CDR3 coding DNA: TGTGCCAGCAGCTTGGACCCAGCGCGTGAAAAACTGTTTTTT. Protein sequence: CASSLDPAREKLFF.

The V and J genes are TRBV12-3 or TRBV12-4 and TRBJ2-1; D unresolved. Trimming took 5 bases from V and 4 from J, leaving 6 bases between them. This CDR3 region has 12 residues. The CDR3 loop reads CASSRRYNEQFF. CDR3 DNA: TGTGCCAGCAGTCGGCGGTACAATGAGCAGTTCTTC.

The chain links TRBV7-2 to TRBJ2-2; no definite D call. CDR3 size: 15 residues. V lost 5 bases and J lost 7, with 17 bases in between. Per germline, CDR1 SGHTA and CDR2 FQGNSA. The CDR3 nucleotides are TGTGCCAGCAGCCCCTTGGCCCCAAGTGTCGGGGAGCTGTTTTTT. Translating gives CASSPLAPSVGELFF.

The chain joins TRBV9 to TRBJ2-7; 8 bases are a match to TRBD1. The germline V gene encodes CDR1 SGDLS and CDR2 YYNGEE. V trimming: 4 bases; J trimming: 2 bases; junction bases outside the gene matches: 5. The CDR3 sequence is 14 residues long. The CDR3 spells CASSISDRAYEQYF. The CDR3 DNA follows: TGTGCCAGCAGCATCTCGGACAGGGCCTACGAGCAGTACTTC.

This chain uses TRBV7-2 with TRBJ2-7; D unclear. The length of the CDR3 is 13 residues. The germline gives CDR1 SGHTA, CDR2 FQGNSA. Trimming stripped 2 bases from V and 2 bases from J, with 7 bases between. Written as DNA, the CDR3 is TGTGCCAGCAGCTTAACAGTTACCTACGAGCAGTACTTC. Encoded protein: CASSLTVTYEQYF.

The rearrangement joins TRBV19 to TRBJ1-1, with a tentative D call TRBD1 (5 bases). The CDR3 is made up of 15 amino acids. Germline V CDR1 and CDR2: LNHDA, SQIVND (reference sequence). V shed 8 bases and J shed 1 base, with 17 bases lying between them. CDR3 DNA: TGTGCCAGTGCCAAGGGGAGGCAAAAGAACACTGAAGCTTTCTTT. It specifies CASAKGRQKNTEAFF.

About this clone itself: Other DNA sequences in the sample encode the same CDR3. This chain uses TRBV5-1 with TRBJ2-5; 9 bases agree with TRBD1. The CDR3 consists of 14 residues. Germline loops: CDR1 SGHRS, CDR2 YFSETQ. The J segment lost 5 bases and the V segment lost 2 bases, leaving 4 bases of the junction unmatched. The CDR3 loop reads CASSLQGAGETQYF. The DNA of the CDR3 is TGCGCCAGCAGCTTACAGGGGGCGGGGGAGACCCAGTACTTC.

The V gene is TRBV19, the J gene TRBJ1-5; TRBD1 matches 8 bases. CDR1 is LNHDA and CDR2 is SQIVND in the germline V gene (reference sequence). V gave up 4 bases and J gave up 6 bases; unmatched junction bases: 11. The CDR3 extends over 16 amino acids. CDR3 DNA sequence: TGTGCCAGTAGTACCTCTGACAGGGGTTGGGTTCAGCCCCAGCATTTT. Its translation: CASSTSDRGWVQPQHF.

J is TRBJ2-7 and V is TRBV6-4; possibly TRBD2 for D (5 bases). The V gene's germline CDR1 is MRHNA and CDR2 SNTAGT. Trimming took off 4 bases at V and 3 bases at J, with 10 bases between the two ends. This CDR3 has 13 residues. The CDR3 loop reads CASSVFEGYEQYF. CDR3 coding DNA: TGTGCCAGCAGTGTGTTTGAGGGCTACGAGCAGTACTTC.

The chain recombines TRBV27 with TRBJ1-5, with 7 bases matching TRBD1. This CDR3 is 14 amino acids long. Germline V lookup: CDR1 MNHEY, CDR2 SMNVEV (reference sequence). V was clipped by 6 bases and J by 6 bases; unmatched bases: 8. The CDR3 is CASRPSQGPQPQHF. CDR3 coding DNA: TGTGCCAGCAGGCCATCACAGGGGCCTCAGCCCCAGCATTTT.

V and J are TRBV30 and TRBJ2-5, with a possible D match to TRBD2 (5 bases). V dropped 2 bases and J dropped 5 bases, with 9 bases sitting between them. Looked up from germline, CDR1 is GTSNPN and CDR2 is SVGIG (reference sequence). CDR3 length: 12 residues. CDR3 nucleotide sequence: TGTGCCTGGAGTACGGGATTTGAGACCCAGTACTTC. It yields the protein CAWSTGFETQYF.

The chain uses TRBV5-1 and TRBJ1-1; the match to TRBD1 covers 7 bases. Germline CDR1 is SGHRS and CDR2 is YFSETQ. The CDR3 runs to 14 residues. V was clipped by 0 bases and J by 4 bases; unmatched bases: 3. The CDR3 region is CASSLVQGSTEAFF. DNA for the CDR3: TGCGCCAGCAGCTTGGTACAGGGGTCCACTGAAGCTTTCTTT.

This clone was counted a few times. The V gene is TRBV6-2 or TRBV6-3, the J gene TRBJ1-2; D gene ambiguous. Germline V gene data show CDR1 as MNHEY and CDR2 as SVGEGT. Between the trimmed V and J ends, which lost 5 bases and 8 bases, there was a span of 9 bases. The CDR3 totals 11 residues. The CDR3 DNA sequence: TGTGCCAGCAGTCCCGGTCCGGGCTACACCTTC. Its translation: CASSPGPGYTF.

This clone was seen a few times. The rearrangement joins TRBV5-1 to TRBJ2-7; D is undetermined. Between the trimmed V and J ends, which lost 4 bases and 5 bases, there was a span of 19 bases. The germline gives CDR1 SGHRS, CDR2 YFSETQ. The CDR3 totals 15 residues. CDR3 DNA sequence: TGCGCCAGCAGCCCTTCTGGAGTAGTGGTCGACGAGCAGTACTTC. It specifies CASSPSGVVVDEQYF.

This clone was seen a handful of times. The chain links TRBV10-3 to TRBJ1-1; D unresolved. Germline assignment: CDR1 ENHRY and CDR2 SYGVKD. V gave up 5 bases and J gave up 1 base, with 8 bases separating them. The CDR3 has 13 amino acids. The CDR3 nucleotides are TGTGCCATCAGTCCTACAGAGAACACTGAAGCTTTCTTT. Residues: CAISPTENTEAFF.

This chain connects TRBV18 to TRBJ1-1; 8 positions match TRBD1. The CDR3 runs to 15 residues. Unmatched junction bases numbered 5, after V lost 3 bases and J lost 2 bases. Germline-derived CDR1 and CDR2 are KGHSH and LQKENI. The DNA of the CDR3 is TGTGCCAGCTCACCCGAGGACAGGGTCAACACTGAAGCTTTCTTT. It translates to CASSPEDRVNTEAFF.